Each of the 27 T cell receptor beta chains below was sequenced from the same sample in a study of identical twins. One entry per CDR3 protein, called by TCRdb with MiXCR from the 5' RACE reads. This table holds approximately 260,000 distinct CDR3 sequences, about 8.9% found once. This same sample was also part of a study on yellow fever vaccine responses in identical twins.

Material: CD8+ T cells sorted from blood. The receptors derive from a woman between 18 and 30 years old in good health.

In its sample, this clonotype was seen many times. The gene calls are TRBV10-3 and TRBJ2-1; 10 bases align to TRBD2. The germline V gene encodes CDR1 ENHRY and CDR2 SYGVKD. There are 14 residues in the CDR3. Germline trimming cut 2 bases from V and 8 bases from J; bases unmatched to any gene: 3. The CDR3 DNA sequence: TGTGCCATCAGTGAGACTAGCGGGATATATGAGCAGTTCTTC. Amino acids: CAISETSGIYEQFF.

In its sample, this clonotype was seen a few times. V usage is TRBV6-2 or TRBV6-3 and J usage is TRBJ2-1, with D perhaps matching TRBD1 or TRBD2 (5 bases each). The CDR3 spans 14 residues. Germline V CDR1 and CDR2: MNHEY, SVGEGT. Trimming removed 6 bases from V and 9 bases from J, with 18 bases in between. CDR3 amino acids: CASSQWGPAVEQFF. CDR3 nucleotide sequence: TGTGCCAGCAGCCAATGGGGACCCGCGGTTGAGCAGTTCTTC.

The chain uses TRBV3-1 and TRBJ2-5; TRBD1 might be the D (6 bases). The CDR3 covers 13 residues. The V end lost 5 bases, the J end lost 5 bases, and 12 bases lay between the germline ends. CDR1 LGHDT and CDR2 YNNKEL come from the germline V gene (reference sequence). The CDR3 region has the DNA TGTGCCAGCAGCGAGGGACATGGGGAGACCCAGTACTTC. Translation: CASSEGHGETQYF.

This clonotype was seen ten or more times. The J gene is TRBJ1-2, the V gene TRBV11-1; no definite D call. The V end lost 5 bases, the J end lost 8 bases, and 18 bases lay between the germline ends. Germline CDR1 and CDR2: SGHAT and FQDESV (reference sequence). CDR3 length: 14 residues. This chain's CDR3 is CASSGMDHLQGYTF. The CDR3 region has the DNA TGTGCCAGCAGCGGAATGGACCACCTGCAGGGCTACACCTTC.

This clonotype was seen once. The V gene is TRBV2, the J gene TRBJ2-7; D gene ambiguous. Trimming left V 0 bases short and J 7 bases short, with 7 bases between. The germline gives CDR1 SNHLY, CDR2 FYNNEI. The length of the CDR3 is 12 residues. DNA for the CDR3: TGTGCCAGCAGTGAAGCCCGCCCGGAGCAGTACTTC. It yields the protein CASSEARPEQYF. Full variable domain (rest looked up from reference TRBV2 and TRBJ2-7): EPEVTQTPSHQVTQMGQEVILRCVPISNHLYFYWYRQILGQKVEFLVSFYNNEISEKSEIFDDQFSVERPDGSNFTLKIRSTKLEDSAMYFCASSEARPEQYFGPGTRLTVT.

The rearrangement links TRBV2 to TRBJ2-6; D may be TRBD1 (5 bases). Trimming took 3 bases from V and 0 from J, leaving 18 bases between them. CDR3 length: 19 residues. The germline V gene encodes CDR1 SNHLY and CDR2 FYNNEI. The CDR3 is CASSDGAGISFSGANVLTF. DNA of the CDR3: TGTGCCAGCAGTGATGGGGCAGGGATTTCCTTCTCTGGGGCCAACGTCCTGACTTTC.

The sample holds a few counts of this clonotype. This chain connects TRBV29-1 to TRBJ2-2, with D uncertain. The CDR3 consists of 14 residues. Germline values: CDR1 SQVTM, CDR2 ANQGSEA. Trimming cost V 2 bases and J 1 base, with 8 bases left between them. The CDR3 spells CSVENQVNTGELFF. The CDR3 DNA is TGCAGCGTTGAAAACCAGGTGAACACCGGGGAGCTGTTTTTT.

This clonotype was seen a few times. The CDR3 loop reads CASSPRTSGGEEETQYF. CDR3 sequence (DNA): TGCGCCAGCAGCCCTCGGACTAGCGGCGGGGAAGAAGAGACCCAGTACTTC. The chain joins TRBV4-1 to TRBJ2-5; 10 bases line up with TRBD2. Trimming removed 4 bases from V and 3 bases from J; junction bases left unmatched: 11. Germline lookup yields CDR1 MGHRA and CDR2 YSYEKL. The length of the CDR3 is 17 residues.

V and J are TRBV13 and TRBJ2-1, with unresolved D. The V end lost 6 bases, the J end lost 7 bases, and 16 bases lay between the germline ends. The CDR3 is made up of 14 amino acids. CDR1 PRHDT and CDR2 FYEKMQ come from the germline V gene (reference sequence). The CDR3 coding sequence is TGTGCCAGCAGATTTGCGGCCGGTTCGAATGAGCAGTTCTTC. This gives the protein CASRFAAGSNEQFF. Together with reference TRBV13 and TRBJ2-1, the CDR3 gives the full variable domain: AAGVIQSPRHLIKEKRETATLKCYPIPRHDTVYWYQQGPGQDPQFLISFYEKMQSDKGSIPDRFSAQQFSDYHSELNMSSLELGDSALYFCASRFAAGSNEQFFGPGTRLTVL.

This chain connects TRBV30 to TRBJ2-7, with 7 bases matching TRBD1. Losses at the gene ends were 5 bases for V and 3 bases for J; bases not matched to a gene: 1. CDR3 size: 11 residues. Germline loops: CDR1 GTSNPN, CDR2 SVGIG (reference sequence). CDR3 nucleotide sequence: TGTGCCTGGGGGGACAGCTACGAGCAGTACTTC. Its protein product is CAWGDSYEQYF.

The V call is TRBV12-3 or TRBV12-4, the J call TRBJ2-1, with no clear D. The CDR3 runs to 14 residues. Between the trimmed V and J ends, which lost 5 bases and 3 bases, there was a span of 11 bases. The CDR3 reads CASSPRSLYNEQFF. The CDR3 region has the DNA TGTGCCAGCAGTCCTCGTAGCCTCTACAATGAGCAGTTCTTC.

At least ten counts were recorded for this clonotype. This sequence joins TRBV20-1 and TRBJ2-5, with 14 nucleotides matching TRBD2. CDR1 and CDR2 (germline): DFQATT, SNEGSKA (reference sequence). The CDR3 runs to 19 residues. V was pared by 6 bases and J by 5 bases, with 20 bases of the junction left unmatched. CDR3 nucleotides: TGCAGTGCGCGGTCCGGGACTAGCGGGAGAGAGGGGGTCCAGGAGACCCAGTACTTC. Protein product: CSARSGTSGREGVQETQYF.

The chain employs TRBV25-1 and TRBJ1-2; D unclear. The CDR3 sequence is 12 residues long. With 5 bases removed from V and 4 bases from J, the gap between germline ends came to 8 bases. Germline values: CDR1 MGHDK, CDR2 SYGVNS. The CDR3 is CASSSLSYGYTF. CDR3 DNA sequence: TGTGCCAGCAGTTCTTTATCCTATGGCTACACCTTC.

CDR3 loop: CASRIGTRIYNEQFF. CDR3 nucleotide sequence: TGCGCCAGCCGCATTGGGACAAGGATCTACAATGAGCAGTTCTTC. J is TRBJ2-1 and V is TRBV23-1, with D perhaps TRBD1 (6 bases). TRBV23-1 is filed as an ORF, its function uncertain. The V end lost 8 bases, the J end lost 3 bases, and 17 bases lay between the germline ends. The CDR3 has 15 amino acids.

V usage is TRBV11-2 and J usage is TRBJ2-7, with 8 positions matching TRBD1. The CDR3 runs 16 residues. Trimming cost V 5 bases and J 0 bases; bases outside gene matches: 9. Per germline, CDR1 SGHAT and CDR2 FQNNGV. This CDR3 is CASSPRQGLSSYEQYF. The CDR3 coding sequence is TGTGCCAGCAGCCCTCGACAGGGGCTAAGCTCCTACGAGCAGTACTTC.

This clonotype was counted between two and nine times. This chain connects TRBV12-3 or TRBV12-4 to TRBJ2-4, with unresolved D. This CDR3 has 14 residues. Trimming left V 1 base short and J 5 bases short, with 9 bases between. The chain's CDR3 is CASSLGSDQNIQYF. As DNA, the CDR3 is TGTGCCAGCAGTTTAGGTTCGGACCAAAACATTCAGTACTTC.

In its sample, this clonotype was seen a few times. This chain uses TRBV6-5 with TRBJ2-7, with D unresolved. Per the germline V gene, CDR1 is MNHEY and CDR2 is SVGAGI. The CDR3 has 13 residues. Trimming stripped 4 bases from V and 3 bases from J, with 10 bases between. The CDR3 spells CASSLQSNYEQYF. As DNA, the CDR3 is TGTGCCAGCAGTTTACAGTCCAACTACGAGCAGTACTTC.

There are many counts of this clonotype. The chain couples TRBV4-3 to TRBJ2-2, with D uncertain. The CDR3 contains 15 residues. Trimming took 3 bases from V and 1 from J, leaving 9 bases between them. Germline V CDR1 and CDR2: LGHNA, YSLEER. The CDR3 loop is CASSQATENTGELFF. For the CDR3, the DNA is TGCGCCAGCAGCCAGGCGACTGAGAACACCGGGGAGCTGTTTTTT.

The chain recombines TRBV9 with TRBJ2-7, with TRBD2 matching over 11 bases. The ends lost 2 bases at V and 3 bases at J; junction bases unmatched: 4. Germline V gene sequence: CDR1 SGDLS, CDR2 YYNGEE. The CDR3 totals 15 residues. In nucleotides, the CDR3 is TGTGCCAGCAGCGTCGGACTAGCGGGTGACTACGAGCAGTACTTC. Residues: CASSVGLAGDYEQYF. Full variable domain (outside the CDR3, taken from reference TRBV9 and TRBJ2-7): DSGVTQTPKHLITATGQRVTLRCSPRSGDLSVYWYQQSLDQGLQFLIQYYNGEERAKGNILERFSAQQFPDLHSELNLSSLELGDSALYFCASSVGLAGDYEQYFGPGTRLTVT.

This clonotype was seen a few times. At one end, the junction sequence differs from germline, possibly due to a read error. CDR3 sequence reads: CAGSLLDLRAYNEQFF. CDR3 bases: TGTGCCGGCAGCCTCCTGGACCTCCGGGCCTACAATGAGCAGTTCTTC. V gene TRBV5-5 combines with J gene TRBJ2-1; no reliable D call. The CDR3 runs 16 residues. Germline loops: CDR1 SGHKS, CDR2 YYEKEE (reference sequence).

This clonotype turned up a few times. The V call is TRBV18, the J call TRBJ2-3; 7 bases line up with TRBD2. V was clipped by 0 bases and J by 4 bases; unmatched bases: 10. CDR1 KGHSH and CDR2 LQKENI come from the germline V gene. The CDR3 consists of 17 residues. Here the CDR3 reads CASSPPGRASGPDTQYF. CDR3 in DNA: TGTGCCAGCTCACCACCTGGTAGGGCTAGCGGACCAGATACGCAGTATTTT.

This clonotype has a handful of counts. V usage is TRBV30 and J usage is TRBJ2-1; 12 nucleotides align to TRBD1. Germline values: CDR1 GTSNPN, CDR2 SVGIG (reference sequence). V shed 1 base and J 4 bases; nucleotides not matched to a gene: 2. The CDR3 runs 15 residues. The chain's CDR3 is CAWSGDRGPYNEQFF. The CDR3, as DNA: TGTGCCTGGAGTGGGGACAGGGGGCCGTACAATGAGCAGTTCTTC.

This clonotype was picked up a small number of times. V is TRBV6-1 and J is TRBJ2-3, with 8 positions matching TRBD2. Trimming cost V 8 bases and J 5 bases; bases outside gene matches: 6. Germline V gene data show CDR1 as MNHNS and CDR2 as SASEGT. CDR3 length equals 13 residues. This CDR3 reads CASRPREGDTQYF. The CDR3 coding sequence is TGTGCCAGCCGCCCCCGGGAGGGAGATACGCAGTATTTT.

This clonotype was counted ten times or more. The V gene is TRBV14, the J gene TRBJ2-7; 8 bases are shared with TRBD1. Germline values: CDR1 SGHDN, CDR2 FVKESK. The V gene end was trimmed by 6 bases and the J gene end by 1 base; junction bases not matched to a gene: 2. The CDR3 runs 13 residues. The DNA of the CDR3 is TGTGCCAGCAGGCGACAGGGGTCCTACGAGCAGTACTTC. As protein: CASRRQGSYEQYF. Looking up the rest from reference TRBV14 and TRBJ2-7 gives the full variable domain: EAGVTQFPSHSVIEKGQTVTLRCDPISGHDNLYWYRRVMGKEIKFLLHFVKESKQDESGMPNNRFLAERTGGTYSTLKVQPAELEDSGVYFCASRRQGSYEQYFGPGTRLTVT.

This clonotype has a count of ten or more. The chain joins TRBV28 to TRBJ2-1, with 13 nucleotides matching TRBD2. CDR3 size: 19 residues. The J segment lost 0 bases and the V segment lost 4 bases, leaving 9 bases of the junction unmatched. CDR1 is MDHEN and CDR2 is SYDVKM in the germline V gene. For the CDR3, the DNA is TGTGCCAGCAGTTCCTCTCCCGGGACTAGCGGGACCTCCTACAATGAGCAGTTCTTC. This translates into CASSSSPGTSGTSYNEQFF.

This clonotype was found many times. The CDR3 coding sequence is TGTGCCATCATTGGTAGTGTGGAGACCCAGTACTTC. Amino acids: CAIIGSVETQYF. This rearrangement joins TRBV10-3 to TRBJ2-5; D remains unclear. Germline CDR1 and CDR2: ENHRY and SYGVKD. Between the trimmed V and J ends, which lost 7 bases and 5 bases, there was a span of 11 bases. The CDR3 has 12 amino acids.

The CDR3 is CASSFSRKSTDTQYF. The CDR3 DNA sequence: TGTGCCAGCAGCTTTTCGCGGAAAAGCACAGATACGCAGTATTTT. The gene calls are TRBV7-2 and TRBJ2-3; D ambiguous. V lost 3 bases and J lost 0, with 10 bases in between. The CDR3 is 15 amino acids. CDR1 and CDR2 from the germline V gene are SGHTA and FQGNSA.